The rows below give T cell receptor beta chains drawn from one sample of a study of T-cell reconstitution after alpha-beta-depleted transplantation in children. TCRdb passed the PCR reads through MiXCR, listing each CDR3 protein once. The sample consists of 800,000 to 1,000,000 distinct CDR3 sequences, roughly 29% of them appearing once. Sequencing used PBMCs, mostly from graft donor cells, obtained 360 days after TCRalphabeta/CD19-depleted stem cell transplant. These receptors came from a boy younger than two who had a stem cell transplant for SCID, so the T cells may come from the graft donor. Each CDR3 is given with its conserved first and last residue. D genes are given only for firm matches. Not all rows give a size; the values are once, few, many and, for expanded clones, a class.

D	size	V	J	length	DNA	CDR3
TRBD1	few	TRBV12-3/TRBV12-4	TRBJ1-3	16	TGTGCCAGCAGTAAGGGACAGGGGAGAGTGGGAAACACCATATATTTT	CASSKGQGRVGNTIYF
.	.	TRBV21-1	TRBJ2-7	14	TGTGCCAGCAGCAAAGTACACCGTGGGTACGAGCAGTACTTC	CASSKVHRGYEQYF
TRBD1	.	TRBV11-2	TRBJ2-6	18	TGTGCCAGCAGCGTAAGACAGGGGCTCTTCTCTGGGGCCAACGTCCTGACTTTC	CASSVRQGLFSGANVLTF
.	few	TRBV15	TRBJ2-1	16	TGTGCCACCAGCAGACTAACGTCGGGCTACAAGAATGAGCAGTTCTTC	CATSRLTSGYKNEQFF
.	.	TRBV4-3	TRBJ2-3	17	TGCGCCAGCAGCCAACAAGTGGGGCAGCCGTTCACAGATACGCAGTATTTT	CASSQQVGQPFTDTQYF
.	.	TRBV7-9	TRBJ1-5	15	TGTGCCAGCAGCTTAGACTGGGATAGCAATCAGCCCCAGCATTTT	CASSLDWDSNQPQHF
.	.	TRBV7-9	TRBJ2-7	12	TGTGCCAGCAGCTTAGCCGGACAGGAGCAGTACTTC	CASSLAGQEQYF
TRBD1	many	TRBV12-3/TRBV12-4	TRBJ2-3	14	TGTGCCAGCAGTTGGGGACAGGGCGCAGATACGCAGTATTTT	CASSWGQGADTQYF
.	.	TRBV7-2	TRBJ1-2	14	TGTGCCAGCAGCACTAGTGGAGGGTTAGCGGGCTACACCTTC	CASSTSGGLAGYTF
.	.	TRBV12-3/TRBV12-4	TRBJ2-2	18	TGTGCCAGCAGTTTGCGGAGCCCTAGGGGTACGGGGTCCGGGGAGCTGTTTTTT	CASSLRSPRGTGSGELFF
TRBD1	.	TRBV6-5	TRBJ2-7	15	TGTGCCAGCAGTTACGGAGACAGGGGCGTGCGCGAGCAGTACTTC	CASSYGDRGVREQYF
.	.	TRBV12-3/TRBV12-4	TRBJ2-1	10	TGTGCCAGCAGTAACGATGAGCAGTTCTTC	CASSNDEQFF
TRBD1	once	TRBV5-1	TRBJ2-5	16	TGCGCCAGCAGCTATGGGGACAGGGATTTTGAAGAGACCCAGTACTTC	CASSYGDRDFEETQYF
.	.	TRBV12-3/TRBV12-4	TRBJ2-7	14	TGTGCCAGCAGGTACAGCGCTCAAACCTACGAGCAGTACTTC	CASRYSAQTYEQYF